Each of the 4 T cell receptor beta chains below was sequenced from the same sample in a study of CXCR3-negative and CXCR3-positive naive CD8 T cells. Study outcomes and limitations: Naive cells positive for CXCR3 carried more hydrophobic TRB CDR3s than CXCR3-negative ones.

These TCRs' antigens remain unknown. The TRB cDNA libraries were prepared by 5' RACE with UMI labels. TCRdb re-called the 5' RACE reads and catalogs CDR3 proteins one per entry, DNA excluded. The sample spans approximately 90,000 distinct CDR3 sequences; the ten largest clones claim roughly 0.48%. Sequencing was performed on naive CXCR3+ CD8+ T cells from blood. Subset reported: CD45RO-CCR7+CD27+CD95- naive CD8+ T cells expressing CXCR3 (TNR3+). The receptors here all came from a human donor in good health. Some clones in this sample may be carry-over from other donors' samples.

This chain joins TRBV12-3 or TRBV12-4 and TRBJ1-3; TCRdb's D gene call, TRBD1, goes unchecked for lack of DNA. The CDR3 consists of 14 residues. The CDR3 sequence is CASSLGGTGNTIYF.

V usage is TRBV18 and J usage is TRBJ2-7. CDR1 and CDR2 from the germline V gene are KGHSH and LQKENI. This CDR3 has 13 amino acids. This CDR3 reads CASSPPTGYEQYF.

The V gene is TRBV5-1, the J gene TRBJ2-3. This CDR3 spans 15 amino acids. The germline CDR1 and CDR2 sequences are SGHRS and YFSETQ. The CDR3 loop reads CASSLEAVGTDTQYF.

The chain employs TRBV29-1 and TRBJ2-7; the TCRdb D gene call, TRBD1, has no DNA to confirm it. The CDR3 sequence is 12 residues long. Germline V gives CDR1 SQVTM, CDR2 ANQGSEA. CDR3 residues: CSVWGGSYEQYF.